A single sample gave rise to the 18 T cell receptor beta chains below, sequenced in a study of blood T cell repertoires in COVID-19. Only in-frame clones appear in the TCRdb table, and some are missing; sequencing was by immunoSEQ multiplex PCR. The table shows around 160,000 clones, with roughly 89% occurring only once. Sequencing was done on a sample of PBMCs or T cells enriched from blood (not recorded which). These receptors all stem from a woman aged 45-59 years who had been exposed to COVID-19.

The chain uses TRBV25-1 and TRBJ2-7; 8 bases line up with TRBD1. Germline V gene lookup returns CDR1 MGHDK and CDR2 SYGVNS. V was clipped by 1 base and J by 1 base; unmatched bases: 6. The CDR3 totals 16 residues. The CDR3: CASSESTGGKSYEQYF. CDR3 DNA: TGTGCCAGCAGTGAATCAACAGGGGGGAAATCCTACGAGCAGTACTTC.

V is TRBV2 and J is TRBJ1-5; a possible D gene is TRBD1 (5 bases). The germline V gene has CDR1 SNHLY and CDR2 FYNNEI. V was pared by 6 bases and J by 4 bases, with 7 bases between. The CDR3 runs to 12 residues. CDR3 region: CASRTANQPQHF. The CDR3, as DNA: TGTGCCAGCAGGACAGCAAATCAGCCCCAGCATTTT.

This clone has just a few counts. The rearrangement links TRBV10-3 to TRBJ2-7; D is unclear. CDR3 length: 14 residues. Germline V CDR1 and CDR2: ENHRY, SYGVKD. Trimming pared 3 bases from V and 3 bases from J, leaving 12 bases between. In DNA, the CDR3 is TGTGCCATCAGTGACCCCAGGAAACTCTACGAGCAGTACTTC. Translation gives CAISDPRKLYEQYF.

The V and J genes are TRBV18 and TRBJ1-1; D remains ambiguous. V shed 4 bases and J shed 2 bases, with 11 bases lying between them. CDR1 KGHSH and CDR2 LQKENI come from the germline V gene. The CDR3 contains 14 residues. CDR3 in amino acids: CASSLTKSNTEAFF. The CDR3 DNA sequence: TGTGCCAGCTCACTGACAAAAAGCAACACTGAAGCTTTCTTT.

V is TRBV3-1 (or the pseudogene TRBV3-2) and J is TRBJ1-1; D is perhaps TRBD1 (5 bases). V shed 1 base and J shed 5 bases, with 8 bases lying between them. The germline V gene has CDR1 LGHDT and CDR2 YNNKEL (reference sequence). The CDR3 contains 13 residues. CDR3 sequence: CASSQGGGTEAFF. The CDR3 nucleotides are TGTGCCAGCAGCCAAGGGGGGGGTACTGAAGCTTTCTTT.

The V call is TRBV10-3, the J call TRBJ2-7, with a possible D match to TRBD1 (6 bases). With 11 bases removed from V and 5 bases from J, the gap between germline ends came to 16 bases. Per the germline V gene, CDR1 is ENHRY and CDR2 is SYGVKD. The length of the CDR3 is 12 residues. DNA for the CDR3: TGTGCCCCGAGCGACAGGTGCGACGAGCAGTACTTC. Translating it yields CAPSDRCDEQYF.

The genes are TRBV19 and TRBJ1-4, with 7 bases lining up with TRBD1. This CDR3 spans 15 amino acids. Trimming at V came to 3 bases and at J to 6 bases, leaving 7 bases not matched to a gene. The V gene's germline CDR1 is LNHDA and CDR2 SQIVND (reference sequence). The CDR3: CASSIGGGLDEKLFF. In DNA, the CDR3 is TGTGCCAGTAGTATTGGAGGGGGCCTCGATGAAAAACTGTTTTTT.

The chain recombines TRBV7-9 with TRBJ2-5, with D possibly being TRBD2 (6 bases). Trimming took off 3 bases at V and 2 bases at J, with 7 bases between the two ends. The germline CDR1 and CDR2 sequences are SEHNR and FQNEAQ (reference sequence). The CDR3 runs to 13 residues. DNA for the CDR3: TGTGCCAGCAGCTTTGGGGGGCAAGAGACCCAGTACTTC. This encodes CASSFGGQETQYF. Looking up the rest from reference TRBV7-9 and TRBJ2-5 gives the full variable domain: DTGVSQNPRHKITKRGQNVTFRCDPISEHNRLYWYRQTLGQGPEFLTYFQNEAQLEKSRLLSDRFSAERPKGSFSTLEIQRTEQGDSAMYLCASSFGGQETQYFGPGTRLLVL.

The gene calls are TRBV29-1 and TRBJ1-2, with TRBD1 matching 9 bases. Per germline, CDR1 SQVTM and CDR2 ANQGSEA. J was trimmed by 10 bases and V by 4 bases; bases with no gene match: 13. The CDR3 runs to 14 residues. CDR3 nucleotides: TGCAGCGTTGCTGGGACAGGGATATGGAACGACTACACCTTC. It translates to CSVAGTGIWNDYTF.

This chain uses TRBV9 with TRBJ2-3, with D tentatively TRBD2 (6 bases). The CDR3 loop spans 16 amino acids. Trimming left V 6 bases short and J 2 bases short, with 19 bases between. Germline V gene sequence: CDR1 SGDLS, CDR2 YYNGEE. CDR3 region: CASTSGLIPHTDTQYF. CDR3 in DNA: TGTGCCAGCACCAGCGGACTAATCCCCCACACAGATACGCAGTATTTT.

The chain employs TRBV9 and TRBJ2-3, with 10 positions matching TRBD1. This CDR3 contains 19 residues. Trimming at V came to 4 bases and at J to 4 bases, leaving 18 bases not matched to a gene. Germline lookup yields CDR1 SGDLS and CDR2 YYNGEE. The CDR3 DNA is TGTGCCAGCAGCCCCGGGACAGGGGTCCCACGGCGAGGTCCAGATACGCAGTATTTT. This encodes CASSPGTGVPRRGPDTQYF. Full variable domain (rest looked up from reference TRBV9 and TRBJ2-3): DSGVTQTPKHLITATGQRVTLRCSPRSGDLSVYWYQQSLDQGLQFLIQYYNGEERAKGNILERFSAQQFPDLHSELNLSSLELGDSALYFCASSPGTGVPRRGPDTQYFGPGTRLTVL.

V and J are TRBV25-1 and TRBJ1-1; D may be TRBD1 (5 bases). V lost 6 bases to trimming and J lost 1 base, with 6 bases between them. CDR1 and CDR2 (germline): MGHDK, SYGVNS. The CDR3 consists of 12 residues. CDR3 nucleotides: TGTGCCAGCAGAACAGGGAACACTGAAGCTTTCTTT. This sequence encodes CASRTGNTEAFF.

V usage is TRBV7-2 and J usage is TRBJ2-7, with TRBD2 identical over 7 bases. Per germline, CDR1 SGHTA and CDR2 FQGNSA. The CDR3 has 13 residues. With V trimmed by 4 bases and J by 3 bases, 3 bases remained unmatched. The CDR3 loop reads CASSWGGDYEQYF. The CDR3 DNA is TGTGCCAGCAGCTGGGGGGGGGACTACGAGCAGTACTTC.

The rearrangement links TRBV6-5 to TRBJ1-1, with D perhaps TRBD1 (5 bases). Trimming removed 4 bases from V and 0 bases from J, with 9 bases in between. Germline V gene lookup returns CDR1 MNHEY and CDR2 SVGAGI. This CDR3 is 14 amino acids long. CDR3 amino acids: CASSSRQLNTEAFF. The CDR3 DNA follows: TGTGCCAGCAGTTCCCGACAGCTGAACACTGAAGCTTTCTTT.

This clone was counted a few times. V gene TRBV5-5 combines with J gene TRBJ2-7, with 7 bases aligning to TRBD1. After removal of 4 bases from V and 4 bases from J, the junction contained 5 bases not matched to a gene. This CDR3 is built from 13 residues. Germline values: CDR1 SGHKS, CDR2 YYEKEE (reference sequence). This CDR3 is CASSPTGQYEQYF. In DNA form, the CDR3 reads TGTGCCAGCAGCCCTACGGGACAGTACGAGCAGTACTTC.

V gene TRBV18 combines with J gene TRBJ1-2; 8 bases map to TRBD1. Looked up from germline, CDR1 is KGHSH and CDR2 is LQKENI. This CDR3 spans 16 amino acids. J lost 3 bases, V lost 7 bases, and 13 bases had no gene match. The CDR3 loop is CASFGGQGLGDYGYTF. The DNA for the CDR3 is TGTGCCAGCTTCGGTGGACAGGGCTTGGGCGACTATGGCTACACCTTC. The complete variable domain, with remaining parts taken from reference TRBV18 and TRBJ1-2, reads NAGVMQNPRHLVRRRGQEARLRCSPMKGHSHVYWYRQLPEEGLKFMVYLQKENIIDESGMPKERFSAEFPKEGPSILRIQQVVRGDSAAYFCASFGGQGLGDYGYTFGSGTRLTVV.

The J gene is TRBJ1-4, the V gene TRBV9, with a weak D call TRBD1 (6 bases). The CDR3 contains 14 residues. Trimming stripped 4 bases from V and 7 bases from J, with 14 bases between. The V gene's germline CDR1 is SGDLS and CDR2 YYNGEE. The CDR3 region is CASSRGGKGEKLFF. The CDR3 DNA sequence: TGTGCCAGCAGCCGCGGGGGCAAGGGTGAAAAACTGTTTTTT.

This clone was counted between two and nine times. The V call is TRBV5-6, the J call TRBJ1-2; maybe TRBD1 (5 bases). Trimming stripped 4 bases from V and 4 bases from J, with 17 bases between. The CDR3 loop spans 15 amino acids. Germline CDR1 reads SGHDT; CDR2 reads YYEEEE. The CDR3 loop is CASSPSLIGAYGYTF. For the CDR3, the DNA is TGTGCCAGCAGCCCTTCCTTGATAGGGGCCTATGGCTACACCTTC. The complete variable domain, with remaining parts taken from reference TRBV5-6 and TRBJ1-2, reads DAGVTQSPTHLIKTRGQQVTLRCSPKSGHDTVSWYQQALGQGPQFIFQYYEEEERQRGNFPDRFSGHQFPNYSSELNVNALLLGDSALYLCASSPSLIGAYGYTFGSGTRLTVV.